Given below is one T cell receptor beta chain in context. What it binds is not known. The germline V gene has CDR1 MNHEY and CDR2 SVGEGT. The CDR3 runs to 14 residues. The V and J ends lost 2 bases and 2 bases respectively, with 9 bases between them. The data were obtained in a study of T cell responses to AZD1222 COVID-19 vaccine. Study results and caveats: The donor cohort was predominantly white British with a female majority, and clonal diversity may have been underestimated.

Repertoires were generated with immunoSEQ multiplex PCR, while TCRdb's copy carries only in-frame clones and drops some. The sample yields tens of thousands of clones, roughly 84% seen once. This TCR derives from an adult in good health. The material was peripheral blood, obtained on day 0 of AZD1222 vaccination. The J gene is TRBJ1-2, the V gene TRBV6-2 or TRBV6-3, with D unclear. This CDR3 is CASSYGVGNYGYTF. CDR3 coding DNA: TGTGCCAGCAGTTACGGGGTAGGGAACTATGGCTACACCTTC.